This is a list of T cell receptor beta chains from one sample in a study of cytomegalovirus exposure and HLA in healthy donors. The repertoire was sequenced with immunoSEQ multiplex PCR; TCRdb's copy has only in-frame clones and lacks some. The table lists 180,000 or so clones, 80% to 90% of them singletons. The specimen sequenced was PBMCs. The receptor set was obtained from a woman under 30 in good health and CMV-seronegative. CDR3s leave out the opening cysteine and the closing phenylalanine or tryptophan. Each record gives: V gene, D gene, J gene, CDR3 protein. D genes are given only for firm matches.

v_gene: TRBV7-8
d_gene: TRBD1
j_gene: TRBJ2-7
CDR3aa: ASSFRDRSYEQY

v_gene: TRBV5-4
d_gene: .
j_gene: TRBJ1-2
CDR3aa: ASSVDTPKGYT

v_gene: TRBV27
d_gene: .
j_gene: TRBJ2-3
CDR3aa: ASSFREPSTDTQY

v_gene: TRBV2
d_gene: TRBD1
j_gene: TRBJ2-5
CDR3aa: ASRGQYQETQY

v_gene: TRBV7-9
d_gene: .
j_gene: TRBJ1-1
CDR3aa: ASSYTPNTEAF

v_gene: TRBV28
d_gene: TRBD2
j_gene: TRBJ2-1
CDR3aa: ASSSSRAGDEQF

v_gene: TRBV5-1
d_gene: TRBD1
j_gene: TRBJ2-5
CDR3aa: ASSFPIGTGLQETQY

v_gene: TRBV27
d_gene: .
j_gene: TRBJ2-7
CDR3aa: ASSLRRGTGSSYEQY

v_gene: TRBV27
d_gene: TRBD2
j_gene: TRBJ2-1
CDR3aa: ASSLSPVAGGVNEQF

v_gene: TRBV28
d_gene: TRBD1
j_gene: TRBJ1-3
CDR3aa: ASSLWRQGRVGNTIY

v_gene: TRBV5-4
d_gene: .
j_gene: TRBJ2-1
CDR3aa: ASSPDWRGYNEQF

v_gene: TRBV19
d_gene: .
j_gene: TRBJ1-5
CDR3aa: ASSVAGYSPQH

v_gene: TRBV2
d_gene: .
j_gene: TRBJ1-2
CDR3aa: ASSDLNYGYT

v_gene: TRBV28
d_gene: TRBD2
j_gene: TRBJ2-5
CDR3aa: ASSIQGAGGPYETQY